The clone carrying this TCR beta chain came up many times. This entry comes from a study of T cells in Graves' hyperthyroidism and ophthalmopathy. The CDR3 runs 13 residues. Trimming pared 5 bases from V and 2 bases from J, leaving 9 bases between. Germline CDR1 and CDR2: SEHNR and FQNEAQ (reference sequence). Orbital computed tomography and thyroid ultrasound, together with serum TRAb and thyroxine and clinical symptoms, were used for diagnoses. Amplified TCR beta CDR3 regions came from RNA transcripts. Using the HTBI primer set, a first-round RT-PCR was run on the TCR CDR3. TCRdb reprocessed the multiplex PCR reads with MiXCR, giving one entry per CDR3 protein. The data show roughly 580,000 distinct CDR3 sequences, 46% seen once.

This receptor was taken from a woman between 18 and 30 years old with Graves' hyperthyroidism. The source material was peripheral blood or thyroid tissue (not recorded which). J is TRBJ1-1 and V is TRBV7-9, with a weak D call TRBD1 (6 bases). The CDR3: CASSVQGNTEAFF. CDR3 coding DNA: TGTGCCAGCAGCGTACAGGGTAACACTGAAGCTTTCTTT.